These 14 T cell receptor beta chains were all obtained from the same sample, sequenced in a study of blood T cell repertoires in COVID-19. Here immunoSEQ multiplex PCR was the method, and the copy in TCRdb shows in-frame clones only, minus some. Of more than 200,000 clones listed, roughly 80% are singletons. Sequencing used peripheral blood. The receptors were gathered from a woman of 80 years or more with acute or convalescent COVID-19.

The rearrangement links TRBV5-1 to TRBJ1-4; D unclear. The CDR3 totals 16 residues. Germline V CDR1 and CDR2: SGHRS, YFSETQ. Trimming removed 3 bases from V and 0 bases from J, with 12 bases in between. For the CDR3, the DNA is TGCGCCAGCAGCTCAACAGCCGACGCAACTAATGAAAAACTGTTTTTT. This sequence encodes CASSSTADATNEKLFF.

Comments on this clone: The junction shows a germline mismatch at one end, possibly a read error. The chain combines TRBV6-5 with TRBJ1-2; tentatively, D is TRBD1 (6 bases). CDR1 and CDR2 from the germline V gene are MNHEY and SVGAGI. The CDR3 has 11 amino acids. The CDR3 DNA reads as TGTGCCAGCAGTTACCGGGCAGGGGTGTACTTC. Protein product: CASSYRAGVYF.

The V gene is TRBV28, the J gene TRBJ2-4; 9 bases line up with TRBD2. The CDR3 spans 21 residues. Trimming at V came to 6 bases and at J to 0 bases, leaving 21 bases not matched to a gene. The germline V gene has CDR1 MDHEN and CDR2 SYDVKM. CDR3 nucleotide sequence: TGTGCCAGCAGCAGAAGCGGGAGGCCTAGTGAACGCTTACTAGCCAAAAACATTCAGTACTTC. It encodes CASSRSGRPSERLLAKNIQYF.

The J gene is TRBJ2-7, the V gene TRBV5-4; 9 bases are a match to TRBD2. Losses at the gene ends were 5 bases for V and 6 bases for J; bases not matched to a gene: 12. The CDR3 totals 15 residues. Per germline, CDR1 SGHNT and CDR2 YYREEE (reference sequence). In nucleotides, the CDR3 is TGTGCCAGCAGTTCGCGGGCGGGGGGGCAATTCGAGCAGTACTTC. Amino acids: CASSSRAGGQFEQYF.

This chain connects TRBV19 to TRBJ1-1; TRBD1 agrees at 9 bases. V was pared by 4 bases and J by 1 base, with 7 bases of the junction left unmatched. Germline assignment: CDR1 LNHDA and CDR2 SQIVND (reference sequence). This CDR3 region has 16 residues. The CDR3 sequence: CASSTYRGQANTEAFF. The CDR3 DNA is TGTGCCAGTAGTACATACAGGGGGCAGGCGAACACTGAAGCTTTCTTT.

The V call is TRBV25-1, the J call TRBJ1-6; D possibly corresponds to TRBD1 (6 bases). Trimming removed 6 bases at V and 9 bases at J, with 21 bases between. The length of the CDR3 is 16 residues. The germline gives CDR1 MGHDK, CDR2 SYGVNS. The CDR3 DNA reads as TGTGCCAGCAGGACGACAGGTCCCTCGGGGACTTCACCCCTCCACTTT. This codes for CASRTTGPSGTSPLHF.

V and J are TRBV18 and TRBJ2-5, with 11 bases identical to TRBD2. With 4 bases clipped from V and 5 bases from J, the junction kept 9 bases outside the gene matches. The CDR3 runs 16 residues. Germline V gives CDR1 KGHSH, CDR2 LQKENI. CDR3 region: CASSRGAGLAVETQYF. The CDR3 DNA is TGTGCCAGCTCACGCGGGGCGGGACTAGCGGTGGAGACCCAGTACTTC.

The chain combines TRBV29-1 with TRBJ2-7; TRBD2 aligns across 14 bases. This CDR3 is 14 amino acids long. With 3 bases clipped from V and 7 bases from J, the junction kept 5 bases outside the gene matches. CDR1 is SQVTM, CDR2 ANQGSEA, per germline. CDR3 sequence: CSVDGTSGSSEQYF. In DNA form, the CDR3 reads TGCAGCGTTGACGGGACTAGCGGGAGTTCGGAGCAGTACTTC.

The CDR3 loop is CSASGARAGDNNEQFF. The CDR3 DNA follows: TGCAGTGCTAGTGGTGCTCGGGCGGGAGATAACAATGAGCAGTTCTTC. This rearrangement joins TRBV20-1 to TRBJ2-1; 7 positions match TRBD2. This CDR3 spans 16 amino acids. CDR1 DFQATT and CDR2 SNEGSKA come from the germline V gene (reference sequence). J was trimmed by 5 bases and V by 3 bases; bases with no gene match: 13.

This rearrangement joins TRBV5-1 to TRBJ2-5; 12 bases agree with TRBD2. The CDR3 extends over 17 amino acids. The V segment lost 0 bases and the J segment 7 bases; nucleotides outside the gene matches: 10. Germline CDR1 SGHRS, CDR2 YFSETQ. The chain's CDR3 is CASSLGGLAGYKLTQYF. The CDR3 coding sequence is TGCGCCAGCAGCTTGGGAGGACTAGCGGGATACAAGTTGACCCAGTACTTC.

The CDR3 sequence is CASSPQFDSPLHF. CDR3 nucleotide sequence: TGTGCCAGCAGCCCACAATTTGATTCACCCCTCCACTTT. The genes are TRBV7-2 and TRBJ1-6, with D uncertain. CDR3 length: 13 amino acids. Germline V CDR1 and CDR2: SGHTA, FQGNSA. The V and J ends lost 5 bases and 8 bases respectively, with 10 bases between them.

V gene TRBV6-6 combines with J gene TRBJ1-5; no firm D call. Trimming removed 6 bases from V and 3 bases from J, with 12 bases in between. CDR3 size: 14 residues. The germline CDR1 and CDR2 sequences are MNHNY and SVGAGI (reference sequence). CDR3: CASRNYRDNQPQHF. DNA for the CDR3: TGTGCCAGCAGAAACTACCGGGACAATCAGCCCCAGCATTTT.

The V and J genes are TRBV29-1 and TRBJ2-5; D is uncertain. Germline-derived CDR1 and CDR2 are SQVTM and ANQGSEA. The CDR3 loop spans 13 amino acids. The ends were cut back, 3 bases at V and 0 bases at J, with 8 bases in the middle. The CDR3 here is CSVDIGYQETQYF. Here the CDR3 DNA reads TGCAGCGTTGATATCGGGTACCAAGAGACCCAGTACTTC. Full variable domain (outside the CDR3, taken from reference TRBV29-1 and TRBJ2-5): SAVISQKPSRDICQRGTSLTIQCQVDSQVTMMFWYRQQPGQSLTLIATANQGSEATYESGFVIDKFPISRPNLTFSTLTVSNMSPEDSSIYLCSVDIGYQETQYFGPGTRLLVL.

The genes are TRBV7-8 and TRBJ2-3, with TRBD1 matching 8 bases. The germline gives CDR1 SGHVS, CDR2 FQNEAQ. This CDR3 comprises 15 residues. V was clipped by 0 bases and J by 4 bases; unmatched bases: 3. CDR3 sequence: CASSLAGQGSDTQYF. The CDR3 DNA follows: TGTGCCAGCAGCTTAGCAGGACAGGGTTCAGATACGCAGTATTTT.